This is a list of T cell receptor beta chains from one sample in a study of memory CD4+ T cells and cytomegalovirus serostatus. Here immunoSEQ multiplex PCR was the method, and the copy in TCRdb shows in-frame clones only, minus some. The data hold tens of thousands of clones, with 82% observed a single time. The specimen sequenced was memory CD4+ T cells from blood. All receptors derive from an adult in good health and CMV-seronegative. CDR3s include the opening cysteine and the closing phenylalanine or tryptophan. The D gene is left open where the match is weak. A row's size may be missing; if present it is once, few, many or a size class.

abundance | d_gene | j_gene | v_gene | CDR3nt | CDR3aa
once | NA | TRBJ2-1 | TRBV7-9 | TGTGCCAGCAGCCGGTCGAGAGGTAGCGGAGTAAATGAGCAGTTCTTC | CASSRSRGSGVNEQFF
NA | NA | TRBJ1-2 | TRBV27 | TGTGCCAGCAGTCGGGCGGGGCGGGGTAGCTACACCTTC | CASSRAGRGSYTF
once | TRBD1 | TRBJ2-1 | TRBV15 | TGTGCCACCAGCAGAGAAACAGGGGGCTCCTACAATGAGCAGTTCTTC | CATSRETGGSYNEQFF
NA | TRBD1 | TRBJ1-6 | TRBV18 | TGTGCCAGCTCATCGGACAGGGAGGGATCACCCCTCCACTTT | CASSSDREGSPLHF
NA | NA | TRBJ2-2 | TRBV15 | TGTGCCACCAGCAGAGTAACGGGGGCCGGAACCGGGGAGCTGTTTTTT | CATSRVTGAGTGELFF
once | TRBD1 | TRBJ1-1 | TRBV27 | TGTGCCAGCGCCTATGACAGGGCGGCTGAAGCTTTCTTT | CASAYDRAAEAFF
NA | NA | TRBJ2-1 | TRBV7-2 | TGTGCCAGCAGCTTCTACAGGGACGGTGAGCAGTTCTTC | CASSFYRDGEQFF
NA | NA | TRBJ2-3 | TRBV6-5 | TGTGCCAGCAGACGGGACACAAGCACAGATACGCAGTATTTT | CASRRDTSTDTQYF
NA | TRBD1 | TRBJ1-2 | TRBV2 | TGTGCCAGCAGGGACAGGGGAACCTATGGCTACACCTTC | CASRDRGTYGYTF
NA | TRBD1 | TRBJ1-5 | TRBV7-2 | TGTGCCAGCAGCTTTGGGGACAGCGGTCAGCCCCAGCATTTT | CASSFGDSGQPQHF